The 21 T cell receptor beta chains below all came from one sample that was sequenced in a study of T cells after yellow fever vaccination. Via MiXCR, TCRdb re-called the 5' RACE reads, giving one row per CDR3 protein. The data show more than 300,000 distinct CDR3 sequences, approximately 11% seen once. The source material was CD4+ T cells sorted from PBMCs, sampled 45 days after the yellow fever booster vaccination. The receptors were sampled from a man between 18 and 29 years old who received the YFV17D yellow fever vaccine.

The rearrangement joins TRBV6-2 or TRBV6-3 to TRBJ2-7; a possible D gene is TRBD1 (6 bases). Trimming pared 5 bases from V and 5 bases from J, leaving 19 bases between. There are 15 residues in the CDR3. Germline V gene data show CDR1 as MNHEY and CDR2 as SVGEGT. The CDR3 bases are TGTGCCAGCAGTAACCGAGGGGGTCCGGAAGACGAGCAGTACGTC. It is translated as CASSNRGGPEDEQYV.

This clonotype was counted only a few times. This chain uses TRBV24-1 with TRBJ1-6; D remains unclear. Trimming pared 6 bases from V and 5 bases from J, leaving 7 bases between. CDR1 is KGHDR, CDR2 SFDVKD, per germline. The CDR3 is 13 amino acids. The CDR3 region has the DNA TGTGCCACCAGTAGGCAAGATAATTCACCCCTCCACTTT. Its translation: CATSRQDNSPLHF.

This clonotype appeared a few times. The chain's CDR3 is CASSLHMGRRTEAFF. The CDR3 nucleotides are TGTGCCAGCAGCCTACATATGGGGCGCAGGACTGAAGCTTTCTTT. The chain combines TRBV4-2 with TRBJ1-1; a weak D match, TRBD1 (5 bases). The CDR3 length is 15 residues. Trimming took 4 bases from V and 5 from J, leaving 17 bases between them. Germline V gene sequence: CDR1 LGHNA, CDR2 YNFKEQ.

This clonotype was seen repeatedly, ten times or more. The chain links TRBV4-2 to TRBJ2-5, with 8 positions matching TRBD2. This CDR3 spans 15 amino acids. Unmatched junction bases numbered 7, after V lost 4 bases and J lost 3 bases. Germline V CDR1 and CDR2: LGHNA, YNFKEQ. The CDR3 region has the DNA TGTGCCAGCAGCCCGAGCGGGGGCCTAGAAGAGACCCAGTACTTC. This gives the protein CASSPSGGLEETQYF.

The CDR3 DNA is TGTGCCAGCAGTTACGGTCGGGGTACTGAAGCTTTCTTT. This sequence encodes CASSYGRGTEAFF. The rearrangement links TRBV6-5 to TRBJ1-1; no clear D gene. Germline CDR1 MNHEY, CDR2 SVGAGI. CDR3 length equals 13 residues. Trimming removed 2 bases at V and 5 bases at J, with 9 bases between.

The chain recombines TRBV4-3 with TRBJ2-3; D uncertain. The germline CDR1 and CDR2 sequences are LGHNA and YSLEER. Trimming left V 0 bases short and J 4 bases short, with 14 bases between. This CDR3 is built from 16 residues. CDR3 in amino acids: CASSQEGTPSADTQYF. CDR3 bases: TGCGCCAGCAGCCAAGAAGGCACCCCCAGCGCAGATACGCAGTATTTT.

This clonotype occurred a few times. The genes are TRBV20-1 and TRBJ2-5, with no clear D. There are 14 residues in the CDR3. V lost 2 bases to trimming and J lost 1 base, with 11 bases between them. Germline V gene sequence: CDR1 DFQATT, CDR2 SNEGSKA (reference sequence). The CDR3, as DNA: TGCAGTGCTAGAACGGTCCGGGCCCAAGAGACCCAGTACTTC. The encoded protein is CSARTVRAQETQYF.

In DNA form, the CDR3 reads TGCAGCGTTGAAGTTGAGGGGGCGGGCGAGACCCAGTACTTC. This codes for CSVEVEGAGETQYF. The chain joins TRBV29-1 to TRBJ2-5; 7 bases match TRBD1. Germline assignment: CDR1 SQVTM and CDR2 ANQGSEA. The CDR3 totals 14 residues. Trimming at V came to 1 base and at J to 5 bases, leaving 7 bases not matched to a gene.

Notes on this clonotype: The junction shows a germline mismatch at one end, possibly a read error. In nucleotides, the CDR3 is TGTGCCAGCAGATTATCCCTCTCCTATAATTCACCCCTCCACTTT. It encodes CASRLSLSYNSPLHF. V usage is TRBV28 and J usage is TRBJ1-6; D call uncertain. CDR3 length: 15 residues. CDR1 MDHEN and CDR2 SYDVKM come from the germline V gene.

This clonotype was recorded at least ten times. The rearrangement links TRBV9 to TRBJ2-3; D is undetermined. CDR1 and CDR2 (germline): SGDLS, YYNGEE. This CDR3 has 15 amino acids. The germline V and J ends were trimmed by 1 base and 1 base, with 10 bases remaining between them. The CDR3 region has the DNA TGTGCCAGCAGCGTAAGTGGGTCGGGCACAGATACGCAGTATTTT. This gives the protein CASSVSGSGTDTQYF.

V usage is TRBV5-1 and J usage is TRBJ1-2; D is undetermined. Trimming took off 0 bases at V and 8 bases at J, with 17 bases between the two ends. The CDR3 contains 15 residues. CDR1 SGHRS and CDR2 YFSETQ come from the germline V gene. The DNA of the CDR3 is TGCGCCAGCAGCTTGGGTCCCGGGGTTCGGCGAGGCTACACCTTC. It encodes CASSLGPGVRRGYTF.

V usage is TRBV7-8 and J usage is TRBJ1-4; D unresolved. V lost 6 bases to trimming and J lost 0 bases, with 11 bases between them. The CDR3 extends over 15 amino acids. CDR1 is SGHVS and CDR2 is FQNEAQ in the germline V gene. The CDR3 coding sequence is TGTGCCAGCAGTCTTGCGGGCGCAACTAATGAAAAACTGTTTTTT. Translating it yields CASSLAGATNEKLFF. The whole variable domain, remainder taken from reference TRBV7-8 and TRBJ1-4, is GAGVSQSPRYKVAKRGQDVALRCDPISGHVSLFWYQQALGQGPEFLTYFQNEAQLDKSGLPSDRFFAERPEGSVSTLKIQRTQQEDSAVYLCASSLAGATNEKLFFGSGTQLSVL.

In its sample, this clonotype was seen a few times. The gene calls are TRBV6-1 and TRBJ2-2, with 9 positions matching TRBD1. Germline V gene data show CDR1 as MNHNS and CDR2 as SASEGT. This CDR3 comprises 16 residues. V lost 6 bases and J lost 5; bases outside the gene matches: 10. The CDR3 DNA reads as TGTGCCAGCAGGACCCCGGGACAGGGATATACCGGGGAGCTGTTTTTT. This encodes CASRTPGQGYTGELFF.

The table lists this clonotype with many counts. The chain has TRBV6-5 and TRBJ2-3; 8 bases fit TRBD2. The germline CDR1 and CDR2 sequences are MNHEY and SVGAGI. The ends lost 6 bases at V and 9 bases at J; junction bases unmatched: 5. The CDR3 totals 12 residues. Written as DNA, the CDR3 is TGTGCCAGCAGCGGGGGGGCCGGCACGCAGTATTTT. It yields the protein CASSGGAGTQYF.

This clonotype was seen repeatedly, ten times or more. The chain links TRBV6-2 or TRBV6-3 to TRBJ2-7, with 7 bases lining up with TRBD1. Germline-derived CDR1 and CDR2 are MNHEY and SVGEGT. After removal of 10 bases from V and 6 bases from J, the junction contained 9 bases not matched to a gene. The CDR3 runs to 12 residues. CDR3 in amino acids: CATQEAGGEQYV. For the CDR3, the DNA is TGTGCCACCCAGGAGGCAGGGGGCGAGCAGTACGTC.

This clonotype appeared a few times. The rearrangement uses TRBV5-4 and TRBJ2-7, with D tentatively TRBD1 (5 bases). With 7 bases removed from V and 0 bases from J, the gap between germline ends came to 8 bases. Germline-derived CDR1 and CDR2 are SGHNT and YYREEE (reference sequence). The CDR3 is 12 residues long. The CDR3 DNA sequence: TGTGCCAGCGGGGCAAGCTCCTACGAGCAGTACTTC. Translation: CASGASSYEQYF.

This chain joins TRBV5-5 and TRBJ2-3, with 7 bases fitting TRBD1. This CDR3 contains 16 residues. J lost 4 bases, V lost 4 bases, and 12 bases had no gene match. CDR1 is SGHKS, CDR2 YYEKEE, per germline (reference sequence). CDR3 protein: CASSAITGVGADTQYF. In nucleotides, the CDR3 is TGTGCCAGCAGCGCAATAACAGGGGTTGGCGCAGATACGCAGTATTTT.

This chain joins TRBV7-2 and TRBJ2-1, with D possibly called TRBD1 or TRBD2 (7 bases each). Germline assignment: CDR1 SGHTA and CDR2 FQGNSA. Deletions cut 5 bases from V and 15 bases from J, with 17 bases between. The CDR3 loop spans 12 amino acids. CDR3: CASSQGGDMGFF. The CDR3 DNA follows: TGTGCCAGCAGCCAGGGGGGGGACATGGGGTTCTTC.

This clonotype came up many times. The rearrangement uses TRBV5-4 and TRBJ2-7; D could derive from TRBD1 or TRBD2 (5 bases each). Germline lookup yields CDR1 SGHNT and CDR2 YYREEE (reference sequence). Trimming stripped 2 bases from V and 6 bases from J, with 12 bases between. The CDR3 runs 13 residues. CDR3 nucleotide sequence: TGTGCCAGCAGCTTAGAGGGGTTGGGCGAGCAGTACTTC. Translated, it gives CASSLEGLGEQYF.

This clonotype appeared many times. This rearrangement joins TRBV5-1 to TRBJ2-5, with D perhaps being TRBD1 or TRBD2 (6 bases each). Germline V gene lookup returns CDR1 SGHRS and CDR2 YFSETQ. This CDR3 comprises 13 residues. Trimming took off 6 bases at V and 3 bases at J, with 12 bases between the two ends. The CDR3 nucleotides read TGCGCCAGCACATTGGGGGGCGAAGAGACCCAGTACTTC. Translating gives CASTLGGEETQYF.

This clonotype came up a few times. The chain joins TRBV5-4 to TRBJ1-6; TRBD1 matches 7 bases. The CDR3 consists of 16 residues. V gave up 1 base and J gave up 13 bases; unmatched junction bases: 14. From germline, CDR1 is SGHNT and CDR2 YYREEE (reference sequence). The CDR3 DNA reads TGTGCCAGCAGCTTGTTCCCGAAGGGGGCCAGACGCCCCCTCCACTTT. Its translation is CASSLFPKGARRPLHF.